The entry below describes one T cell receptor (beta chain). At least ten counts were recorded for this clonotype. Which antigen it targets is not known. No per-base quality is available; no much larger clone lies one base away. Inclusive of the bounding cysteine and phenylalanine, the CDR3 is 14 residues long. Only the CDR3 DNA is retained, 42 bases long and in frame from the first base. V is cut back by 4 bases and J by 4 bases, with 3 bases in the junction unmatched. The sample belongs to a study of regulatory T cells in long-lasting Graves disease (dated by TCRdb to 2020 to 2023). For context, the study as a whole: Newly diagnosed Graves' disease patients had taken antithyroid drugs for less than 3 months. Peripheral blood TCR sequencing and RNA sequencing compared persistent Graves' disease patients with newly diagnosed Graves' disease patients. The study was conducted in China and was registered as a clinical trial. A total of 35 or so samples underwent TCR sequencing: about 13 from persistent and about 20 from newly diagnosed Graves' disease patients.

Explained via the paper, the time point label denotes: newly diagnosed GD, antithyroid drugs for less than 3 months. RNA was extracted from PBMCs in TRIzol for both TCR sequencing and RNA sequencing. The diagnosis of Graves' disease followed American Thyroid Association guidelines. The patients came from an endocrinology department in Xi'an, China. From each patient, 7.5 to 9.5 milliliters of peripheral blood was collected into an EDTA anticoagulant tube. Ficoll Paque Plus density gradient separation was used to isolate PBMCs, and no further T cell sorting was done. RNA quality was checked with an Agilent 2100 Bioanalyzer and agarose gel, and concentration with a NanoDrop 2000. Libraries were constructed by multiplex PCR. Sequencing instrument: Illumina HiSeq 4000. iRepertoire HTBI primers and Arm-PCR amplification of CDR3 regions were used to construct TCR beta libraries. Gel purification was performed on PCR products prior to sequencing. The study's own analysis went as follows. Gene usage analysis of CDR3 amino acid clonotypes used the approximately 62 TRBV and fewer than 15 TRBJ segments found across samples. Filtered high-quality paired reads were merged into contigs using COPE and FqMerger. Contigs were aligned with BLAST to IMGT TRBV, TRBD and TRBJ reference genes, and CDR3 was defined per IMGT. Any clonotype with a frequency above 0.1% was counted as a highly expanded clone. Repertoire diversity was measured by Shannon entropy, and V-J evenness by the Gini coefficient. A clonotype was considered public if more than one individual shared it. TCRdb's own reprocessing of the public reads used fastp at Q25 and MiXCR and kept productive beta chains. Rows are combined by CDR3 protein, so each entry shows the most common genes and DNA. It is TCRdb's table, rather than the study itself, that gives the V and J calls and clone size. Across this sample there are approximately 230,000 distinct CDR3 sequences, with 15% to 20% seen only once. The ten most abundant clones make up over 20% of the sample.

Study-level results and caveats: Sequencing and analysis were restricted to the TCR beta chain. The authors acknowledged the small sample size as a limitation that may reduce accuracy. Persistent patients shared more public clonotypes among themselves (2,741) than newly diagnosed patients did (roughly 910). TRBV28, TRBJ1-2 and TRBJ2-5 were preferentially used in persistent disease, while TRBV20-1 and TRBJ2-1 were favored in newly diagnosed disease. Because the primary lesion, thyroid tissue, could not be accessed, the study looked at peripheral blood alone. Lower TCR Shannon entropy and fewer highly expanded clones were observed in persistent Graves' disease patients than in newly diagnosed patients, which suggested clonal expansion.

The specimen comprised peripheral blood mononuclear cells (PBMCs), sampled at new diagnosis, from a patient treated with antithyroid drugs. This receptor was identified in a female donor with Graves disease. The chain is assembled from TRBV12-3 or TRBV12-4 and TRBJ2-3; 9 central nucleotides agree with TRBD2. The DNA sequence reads TGTGCCAGCAGTTCTAGCGGGAACGCAGATACGCAGTATTTT. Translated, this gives CASSSSGNADTQYF.